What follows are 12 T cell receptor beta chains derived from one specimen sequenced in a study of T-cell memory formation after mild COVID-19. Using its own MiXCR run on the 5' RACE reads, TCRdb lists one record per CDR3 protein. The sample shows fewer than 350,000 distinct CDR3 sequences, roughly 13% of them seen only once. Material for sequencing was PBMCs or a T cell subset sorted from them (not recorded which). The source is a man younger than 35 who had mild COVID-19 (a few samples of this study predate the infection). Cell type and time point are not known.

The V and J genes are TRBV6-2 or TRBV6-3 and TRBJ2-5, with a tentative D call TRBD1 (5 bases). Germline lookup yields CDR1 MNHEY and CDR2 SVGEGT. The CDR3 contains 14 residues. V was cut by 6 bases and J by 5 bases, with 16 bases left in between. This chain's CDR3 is CASRQELGRETQYF. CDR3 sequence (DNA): TGTGCCAGCAGGCAAGAGCTGGGGCGTGAGACCCAGTACTTC.

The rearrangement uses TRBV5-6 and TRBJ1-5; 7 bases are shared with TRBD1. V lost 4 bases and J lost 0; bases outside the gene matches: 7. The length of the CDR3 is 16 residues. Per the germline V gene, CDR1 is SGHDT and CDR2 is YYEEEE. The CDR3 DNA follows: TGTGCCAGCAGCACTACAGGGGACTATAGCAATCAGCCCCAGCATTTT. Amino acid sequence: CASSTTGDYSNQPQHF.

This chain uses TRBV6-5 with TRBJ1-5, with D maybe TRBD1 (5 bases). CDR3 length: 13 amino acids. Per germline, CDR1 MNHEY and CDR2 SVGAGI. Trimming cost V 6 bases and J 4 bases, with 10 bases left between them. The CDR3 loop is CASRPQGNQPQHF. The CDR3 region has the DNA TGTGCCAGCAGACCCCAGGGTAATCAGCCCCAGCATTTT.

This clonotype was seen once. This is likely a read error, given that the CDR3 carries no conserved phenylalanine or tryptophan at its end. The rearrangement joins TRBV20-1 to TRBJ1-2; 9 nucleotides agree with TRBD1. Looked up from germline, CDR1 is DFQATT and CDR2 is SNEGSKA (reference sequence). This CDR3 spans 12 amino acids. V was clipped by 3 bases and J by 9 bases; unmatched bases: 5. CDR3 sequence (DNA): TGCAGTGCTAGGGGACAGGGAGGACGCTACACCTTA. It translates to CSARGQGGRYTL.

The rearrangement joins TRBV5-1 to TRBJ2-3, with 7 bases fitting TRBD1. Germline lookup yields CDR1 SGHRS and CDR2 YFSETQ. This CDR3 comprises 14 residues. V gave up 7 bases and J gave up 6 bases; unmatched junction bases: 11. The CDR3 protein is CASATGSFTDTQYF. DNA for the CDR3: TGCGCCAGCGCGACAGGGAGCTTTACCGATACGCAGTATTTT. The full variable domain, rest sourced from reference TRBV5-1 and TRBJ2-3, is KAGVTQTPRYLIKTRGQQVTLSCSPISGHRSVSWYQQTPGQGLQFLFEYFSETQRNKGNFPGRFSGRQFSNSRSEMNVSTLELGDSALYLCASATGSFTDTQYFGPGTRLTVL.

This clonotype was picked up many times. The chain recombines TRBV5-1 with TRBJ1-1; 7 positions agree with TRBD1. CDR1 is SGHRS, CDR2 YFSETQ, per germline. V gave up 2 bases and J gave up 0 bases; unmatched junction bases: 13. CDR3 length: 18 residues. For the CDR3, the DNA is TGCGCCAGCAGCTTTTCCCGGACAGGAACCCTTATGAACACTGAAGCTTTCTTT. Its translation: CASSFSRTGTLMNTEAFF.

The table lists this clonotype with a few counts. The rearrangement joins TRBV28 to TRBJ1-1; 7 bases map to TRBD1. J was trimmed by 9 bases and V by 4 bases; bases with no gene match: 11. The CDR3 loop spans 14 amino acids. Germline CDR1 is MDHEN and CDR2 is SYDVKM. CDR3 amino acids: CASSSQPLDRKAFF. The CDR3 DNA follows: TGTGCCAGCAGTTCCCAGCCCTTGGACAGGAAAGCTTTCTTT.

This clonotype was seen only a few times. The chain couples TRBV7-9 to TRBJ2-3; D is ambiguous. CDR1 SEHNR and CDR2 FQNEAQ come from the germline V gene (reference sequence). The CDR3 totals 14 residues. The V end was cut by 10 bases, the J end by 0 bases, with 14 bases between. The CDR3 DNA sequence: TGTGCCATCCCTCTAGTTCCTAGCACAGATACGCAGTATTTT. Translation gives CAIPLVPSTDTQYF.

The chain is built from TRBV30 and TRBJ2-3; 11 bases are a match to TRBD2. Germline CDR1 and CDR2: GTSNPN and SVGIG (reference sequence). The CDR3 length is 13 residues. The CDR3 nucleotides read TGTTCAACTAGCGGGGGTCACACAGATACGCAGTATTTT. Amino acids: CSTSGGHTDTQYF.

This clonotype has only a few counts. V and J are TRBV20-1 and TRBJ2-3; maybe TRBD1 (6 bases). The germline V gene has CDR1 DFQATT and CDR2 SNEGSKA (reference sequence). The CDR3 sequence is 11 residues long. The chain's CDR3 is CSLQGPDTQYF. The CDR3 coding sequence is TGCAGCCTACAGGGCCCCGATACGCAGTATTTT.

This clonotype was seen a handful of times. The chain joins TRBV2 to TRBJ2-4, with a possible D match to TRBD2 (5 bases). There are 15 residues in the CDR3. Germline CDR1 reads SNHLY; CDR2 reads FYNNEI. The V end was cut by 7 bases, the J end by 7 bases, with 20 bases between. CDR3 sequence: CASKGSVLPGNIQYF. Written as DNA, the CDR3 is TGTGCCAGCAAAGGATCGGTCCTCCCGGGGAACATTCAGTACTTC.

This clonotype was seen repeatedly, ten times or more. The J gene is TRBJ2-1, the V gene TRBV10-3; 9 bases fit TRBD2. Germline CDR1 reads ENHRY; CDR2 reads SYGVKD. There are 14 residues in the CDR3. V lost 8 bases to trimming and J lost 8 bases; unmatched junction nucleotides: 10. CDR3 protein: CAIRSGGGLDEQFF. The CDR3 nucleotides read TGTGCCATCCGTAGCGGGGGAGGACTGGATGAGCAGTTCTTC.